What follows are 22 T cell receptor beta chains derived from one specimen sequenced in a study of Ad26.COV2.S vaccination and SARS-CoV-2 variants. The method was immunoSEQ multiplex PCR; TCRdb's version includes in-frame clones alone and lacks a portion of them. The sample lists under 550,000 clones, approximately 88% occurring once. This sample's treatment: about 20 received Ad26.COV2.S at low or high dose, single or two shots; roughly 5 received placebo; per-sample allocation not given. Day 63 after the first vaccine or placebo injection was the time point for sampling. The specimen was peripheral blood, collected in a trial of Ad26.COV2.S vaccine versus placebo. These receptors originate from a person between 18 and 65 years old who received the Ad26.COV2.S COVID-19 vaccine or a placebo.

The chain uses TRBV5-4 and TRBJ1-1, with unresolved D. V lost 0 bases to trimming and J lost 3 bases, with 9 bases between them. This CDR3 is built from 14 residues. CDR1 is SGHNT and CDR2 is YYREEE in the germline V gene (reference sequence). The CDR3 loop reads CASSLVGSYTEAFF. CDR3 nucleotide sequence: TGTGCCAGCAGCTTGGTCGGCTCTTACACTGAAGCTTTCTTT.

This sequence joins TRBV19 and TRBJ1-6; TRBD1 might be the D (5 bases). The V end lost 8 bases, the J end lost 7 bases, and 15 bases lay between the germline ends. The CDR3 covers 14 residues. Germline V CDR1 and CDR2: LNHDA, SQIVND (reference sequence). The CDR3 here is CASSIRGENSPLHF. The CDR3 bases are TGTGCCAGTTCTATCCGAGGGGAGAATTCACCCCTCCACTTT.

In its sample, this clone was seen once. The chain joins TRBV6-5 to TRBJ2-1, with 8 bases aligning to TRBD1. Germline assignment: CDR1 MNHEY and CDR2 SVGAGI. Trimming cost V 8 bases and J 6 bases; bases outside gene matches: 12. The CDR3 runs 15 residues. CDR3: CASGSRTGRINEQFF. The DNA of the CDR3 is TGTGCCAGCGGCTCCAGGACAGGGCGGATCAATGAGCAGTTCTTC.

The V and J genes are TRBV4-3 and TRBJ1-2, with TRBD1 matching 8 bases. The trim removed 4 bases at V and 5 bases at J, leaving 6 bases unmatched. The CDR3 has 14 amino acids. Germline V CDR1 and CDR2: LGHNA, YSLEER. CDR3 in DNA: TGCGCCAGCAGCCTCGGGACAGGCACTTATGGCTACACCTTC. Protein product: CASSLGTGTYGYTF.

The chain links TRBV10-3 to TRBJ2-7; TRBD2 agrees at 12 bases. Unmatched junction bases numbered 5, after V lost 0 bases and J lost 2 bases. The CDR3 is 17 residues long. Germline V gene data show CDR1 as ENHRY and CDR2 as SYGVKD. This CDR3 is CAISESTSGGLTYEQYF. The CDR3 DNA sequence: TGTGCCATCAGTGAGTCAACTAGCGGGGGGCTTACCTACGAGCAGTACTTC.

The CDR3 region is CSVERSGGPRDTQYF. The CDR3 DNA reads as TGCAGCGTTGAACGGTCGGGGGGGCCGAGGGATACGCAGTATTTT. The V and J genes are TRBV29-1 and TRBJ2-3; 8 positions match TRBD2. CDR3 length equals 15 residues. Trimming cost V 2 bases and J 6 bases; bases outside gene matches: 10. The germline CDR1 and CDR2 sequences are SQVTM and ANQGSEA.

The chain recombines TRBV27 with TRBJ1-1; D unresolved. This CDR3 contains 16 residues. The germline V gene encodes CDR1 MNHEY and CDR2 SMNVEV (reference sequence). The V end lost 7 bases, the J end lost 3 bases, and 21 bases lay between the germline ends. The CDR3 loop reads CASTSPLATLDTEAFF. As DNA, the CDR3 is TGTGCCAGCACCTCCCCTCTAGCGACCCTGGACACTGAAGCTTTCTTT.

Here the CDR3 reads CASSRGHLNEKLFF. CDR3 DNA: TGTGCCAGCAGCCGGGGACACTTGAATGAAAAACTGTTTTTT. The gene calls are TRBV2 and TRBJ1-4; the D gene is possibly TRBD1 (6 bases). The CDR3 is made up of 14 amino acids. Germline CDR1 SNHLY, CDR2 FYNNEI. The V end was cut by 6 bases, the J end by 5 bases, with 13 bases between.

The DNA of the CDR3 is TGTGCCAGCAGCTTAGCAGGGGACTCCTACGAGCAGTACTTC. Protein product: CASSLAGDSYEQYF. The chain joins TRBV7-2 to TRBJ2-7; perhaps TRBD1 as D (5 bases). This CDR3 spans 14 amino acids. Germline-derived CDR1 and CDR2 are SGHTA and FQGNSA. V was cut by 0 bases and J by 0 bases, with 6 bases left in between. Variable domain in full (rest from reference TRBV7-2 and TRBJ2-7): GAGVSQSPSNKVTEKGKDVELRCDPISGHTALYWYRQSLGQGLEFLIYFQGNSAPDKSGLPSDRFSAERTGGSVSTLTIQRTQQEDSAVYLCASSLAGDSYEQYFGPGTRLTVT.

This clone appeared a few times. The CDR3 DNA reads as TGTGCCAGCAGTTACAGTGCAGGGGTCAATCAGCCCCAGCATTTT. Translated: CASSYSAGVNQPQHF. The V gene is TRBV6-5, the J gene TRBJ1-5; a weak D match, TRBD1 (6 bases). The CDR3 contains 15 residues. Germline loops: CDR1 MNHEY, CDR2 SVGAGI. V was shortened by 2 bases and J by 3 bases, with 11 bases between the two germline ends.

The rearrangement joins TRBV4-2 to TRBJ1-2; D not certain. This CDR3 is 14 amino acids long. Deletions cut 0 bases from V and 5 bases from J, with 10 bases between. CDR1 LGHNA and CDR2 YNFKEQ come from the germline V gene. Here the CDR3 reads CASSQDRGRYGYTF. In nucleotides, the CDR3 is TGTGCCAGCAGCCAAGATAGAGGGAGATATGGCTACACCTTC.

This sequence joins TRBV13 and TRBJ1-2; TRBD1 aligns across 8 bases. Germline lookup yields CDR1 PRHDT and CDR2 FYEKMQ (reference sequence). V lost 4 bases and J lost 4; bases outside the gene matches: 11. The CDR3 runs to 16 residues. The chain's CDR3 is CASSSPRTGRAYGYTF. The CDR3 DNA sequence: TGTGCCAGCAGCTCCCCTCGGACAGGGCGGGCCTATGGCTACACCTTC. Filled out from reference TRBV13 and TRBJ1-2, the complete variable domain reads AAGVIQSPRHLIKEKRETATLKCYPIPRHDTVYWYQQGPGQDPQFLISFYEKMQSDKGSIPDRFSAQQFSDYHSELNMSSLELGDSALYFCASSSPRTGRAYGYTFGSGTRLTVV.

The gene calls are TRBV25-1 and TRBJ2-7, with D uncertain. Germline V gene sequence: CDR1 MGHDK, CDR2 SYGVNS. CDR3 size: 12 residues. V lost 2 bases and J lost 3, with 5 bases in between. In nucleotides, the CDR3 is TGTGCCAGCAGTGAAGGGGTCTACGAGCAGTACTTC. Amino acids: CASSEGVYEQYF.

The chain couples TRBV9 to TRBJ2-3; D tentatively fits TRBD1 or TRBD2 (6 bases each). Per the germline V gene, CDR1 is SGDLS and CDR2 is YYNGEE. Trimming took off 3 bases at V and 0 bases at J, with 17 bases between the two ends. CDR3 length: 17 residues. The CDR3 DNA reads TGTGCCAGCAGCGCATGGGGGGCCTCAACTAGCACAGATACGCAGTATTTT. Its protein is CASSAWGASTSTDTQYF.

The V gene is TRBV28, the J gene TRBJ1-6; D is unresolved. The V end lost 2 bases, the J end lost 5 bases, and 4 bases lay between the germline ends. Germline V gives CDR1 MDHEN, CDR2 SYDVKM. The CDR3 is 13 amino acids. The CDR3 sequence: CASSLINNSPLHF. The DNA for the CDR3 is TGTGCCAGCAGTTTAATAAATAATTCACCCCTCCACTTT.

This clone was observed once. This chain uses TRBV19 with TRBJ1-1; unclear D gene. Trimming removed 1 base at V and 2 bases at J, with 11 bases between. Germline-derived CDR1 and CDR2 are LNHDA and SQIVND (reference sequence). The CDR3 extends over 15 amino acids. CDR3 DNA: TGTGCCAGTAGTATAGGACGAATGGGAAACACTGAAGCTTTCTTT. As protein: CASSIGRMGNTEAFF.

This clone was seen a few times. V and J are TRBV24-1 and TRBJ1-2; the match to TRBD1 covers 7 bases. This CDR3 has 13 amino acids. Trimming cost V 3 bases and J 8 bases; bases outside gene matches: 5. In germline, CDR1 is KGHDR, CDR2 SFDVKD. As DNA, the CDR3 is TGTGCCACCAGTGATAGGCAGGGGGACGGCTACACCTTC. This sequence encodes CATSDRQGDGYTF.

This rearrangement joins TRBV9 to TRBJ1-4, with 9 bases identical to TRBD1. Trimming took 3 bases from V and 4 from J; bases not matched to a gene: 7. The CDR3 totals 16 residues. From germline, CDR1 is SGDLS and CDR2 YYNGEE. The CDR3 reads CASSGGPGQGNEKLFF. The CDR3 coding sequence is TGTGCCAGCAGCGGGGGACCGGGACAGGGTAATGAAAAACTGTTTTTT.

This chain uses TRBV19 with TRBJ1-3, with a possible D match to TRBD1 (5 bases). The ends were cut back, 8 bases at V and 0 bases at J, with 11 bases in the middle. CDR1 is LNHDA, CDR2 SQIVND, per germline (reference sequence). The CDR3 runs to 14 residues. CDR3 DNA: TGTGCCAGTCACTTCGGGGGCTCTGGAAACACCATATATTTT. It encodes CASHFGGSGNTIYF.

The CDR3 coding sequence is TGTGCCAGCAGCTTAGGCGGGAACTATGGCTACACCTTC. Its protein is CASSLGGNYGYTF. V gene TRBV13 combines with J gene TRBJ1-2; D is unresolved. Trimming took off 0 bases at V and 2 bases at J, with 4 bases between the two ends. The length of the CDR3 is 13 residues. Germline V gene data show CDR1 as PRHDT and CDR2 as FYEKMQ (reference sequence). The full variable domain, its missing parts supplied by reference TRBV13 and TRBJ1-2, is AAGVIQSPRHLIKEKRETATLKCYPIPRHDTVYWYQQGPGQDPQFLISFYEKMQSDKGSIPDRFSAQQFSDYHSELNMSSLELGDSALYFCASSLGGNYGYTFGSGTRLTVV.

Only a few counts were recorded for this clone. The chain uses TRBV7-3 and TRBJ1-1, with D possibly TRBD1 on 5 matching bases. The CDR3 covers 14 residues. Germline lookup yields CDR1 SGHTA and CDR2 FQGTGA. Trimming removed 5 bases at V and 4 bases at J, with 14 bases between. Here the CDR3 reads CASSKFGGTTEAFF. CDR3 coding DNA: TGTGCCAGCAGCAAATTCGGGGGGACCACTGAAGCTTTCTTT.

The V gene is TRBV5-8, the J gene TRBJ1-2; no reliable D call. The CDR3 covers 12 residues. The V end was cut by 4 bases, the J end by 4 bases, with 8 bases between. The V gene's germline CDR1 is SGHTS and CDR2 YDEGEE. In nucleotides, the CDR3 is TGTGCCAGCAGCCGGATGGTCTATGGCTACACCTTC. Its protein product is CASSRMVYGYTF.